Listed below are T cell receptor beta chains from one sample, sequenced in a study of control samples from healthy donors and cancer patients. Clones were sequenced by immunoSEQ multiplex PCR, and TCRdb holds only the in-frame ones, with some missing. Of about 170,000 clones listed, about 90% were seen once; the top ten hold 2% to 2.5%. Specimen: blood. These receptor sequences come from a middle-aged woman in good health. Each CDR3 is given with its conserved first and last residue. The D gene is left open where the match is weak. Expanded clones are given a class, and other clones once, few, many or no size at all.

TRBJ2-1 NA TRBV29-1 NA TGCAGCGTGGTCCTGAGGGAATTCGACAATGAGCAGTTCTTC CSVVLREFDNEQFF
TRBJ1-1 NA TRBV4-1 NA TGCGCCAGCAGCGCCGAGGGGAGAACTGAAGCTTTCTTT CASSAEGRTEAFF
TRBJ2-1 NA TRBV7-9 once TGTGCCAGCAGCTTAGACTCATCACCGTTCTTC CASSLDSSPFF
TRBJ2-3 NA TRBV10-2 once TGCGCCAGCAGTGACGTGGGGGCAGATACGCAGTATTTT CASSDVGADTQYF
TRBJ2-3 TRBD1 TRBV6-5 NA TGTGCCAGCCCCCCCCACAGGGGAGATACGCAGTATTTT CASPPHRGDTQYF
TRBJ2-1 NA TRBV6-4 once TGTGCCAGCAGTGAACAGGGGGGGTTTGATGAGCAGTTCTTC CASSEQGGFDEQFF
TRBJ2-5 NA TRBV6-2/TRBV6-3 NA TGTGCCAGCAGTTACTGGGAGACCCAGTACTTC CASSYWETQYF
TRBJ2-2 NA TRBV7-7 NA TGTGCCAGCAGCTTCCCTTCCGGCGGGGGCGGTAACACCGGGGAGCTGTTTTTT CASSFPSGGGGNTGELFF
TRBJ2-3 NA TRBV7-2 NA TGTGCCAGCAGCCTGGCCAGGGGGGAAGCGCGGTGGTATTTT CASSLARGEARWYF
TRBJ1-2 NA TRBV7-9 NA TGTGCCAGCAGCCGGGAGGCTCTGACTAACTATGGCTACACCTTC CASSREALTNYGYTF
TRBJ2-1 TRBD1 TRBV18 NA TGTGCCAGCTCACCAGCGGGACAGGTAGACAATGAGCAGTTCTTC CASSPAGQVDNEQFF
TRBJ2-5 NA TRBV5-1 NA TGCGCCAGCAGGGAACCCCCGGGACAACAAGAGACCCAGTACTTC CASREPPGQQETQYF
TRBJ2-6 NA TRBV20-1 NA TGCAGTGCTAGTGACGGGGGTAGCTCTGGGGCCAACGTCCTGACTTTC CSASDGGSSGANVLTF
TRBJ2-1 TRBD2 TRBV7-3 NA TGTGCCAGCAGCTCAGCCTCCCGCACAGCGGGGGGGGGAGTCGTGGGCGAGCAGTTCTTC CASSSASRTAGGGVVGEQFF
TRBJ1-2 NA TRBV7-9 NA TGTGCCAGCAGCTTGACGGGTCCGATTAGCTACACCTTC CASSLTGPISYTF
TRBJ1-1 NA TRBV6-5 NA TGTGCCAGCAGTAACACAGGGTTCAACACTGAAGCTTTCTTT CASSNTGFNTEAFF
TRBJ2-7 NA TRBV19 once TGTGCCAGTAGTGCCCGACTAGGATCCTACGAGCAGTACTTC CASSARLGSYEQYF
TRBJ1-2 NA TRBV19 NA TGTGCCAGTAGTATTACGGGGGCAGCGGACGGCTACACCTTC CASSITGAADGYTF
TRBJ2-2 TRBD2 TRBV5-1 NA TGCGCCAGCAGCAGCGCCCCGGGACTAGCGGGGGGGCACACCGGGGAGCTGTTTTTT CASSSAPGLAGGHTGELFF
TRBJ2-2 TRBD1 TRBV5-4 NA TGTGCCAGCAGCTTAGGGACAGGTAACACCGGGGAGCTGTTTTTT CASSLGTGNTGELFF
TRBJ2-7 NA TRBV5-1 NA TGCGCCAGCGTACACGAGCAGTACTTC CASVHEQYF
TRBJ2-5 NA TRBV7-6 NA TGTGCCAGCAGCTTAGCGGGTTTGGAGACCCAGTACTTC CASSLAGLETQYF
TRBJ1-3 TRBD1 TRBV7-9 NA TGTGCCAGCAGCGTCCCGGGACAGGGAAACACCATATATTTT CASSVPGQGNTIYF
TRBJ1-1 NA TRBV7-9 NA TGTGCCAGCGAACCTGGGTTGAACACTGAAGCTTTCTTT CASEPGLNTEAFF
TRBJ1-1 NA TRBV6-5 NA TGTGCCAGCAGTTACTTCGGGAACACTGAAGCTTTCTTT CASSYFGNTEAFF
TRBJ1-2 NA TRBV27 NA TGTGCCAGCAGTTCCAGGGGTCGGAATGGCTACACCTTC CASSSRGRNGYTF
TRBJ1-1 TRBD1 TRBV5-4 once TGTGCCAGCAGCCCGGGACAGACCATGAACACTGAAGCTTTCTTT CASSPGQTMNTEAFF
TRBJ2-7 NA TRBV5-6 NA TGTGCCAGCAGCCAGGGGTGGGAGCAGTACTTC CASSQGWEQYF
TRBJ2-2 NA TRBV6-2/TRBV6-3 NA TGTGCCAGCAGTTACATTAGCTTCGACACCGGGGAGCTGTTTTTT CASSYISFDTGELFF
TRBJ2-1 TRBD2 TRBV10-1 NA TGCGCCAGCAGTGAGTTTGGACTAGCGGGGGGGAGTGAGCAGTTCTTC CASSEFGLAGGSEQFF
TRBJ1-1 NA TRBV2 NA TGTGCCAGCAGTGCAGAGTTAAACACTGAAGCTTTCTTT CASSAELNTEAFF
TRBJ1-5 NA TRBV12-5 once TGTGCTAGTGGTTTGGCCAGATCCGGGACCGAAAATCAGCCCCAGCATTTT CASGLARSGTENQPQHF
TRBJ1-4 TRBD1 TRBV29-1 NA TGCAGCGTTGAAATAACCAGGCGGGACAGCAATGAAAAACTGTTTTTT CSVEITRRDSNEKLFF
TRBJ2-2 TRBD2 TRBV6-1 once TGTGCCAGCAGTGAAGTCGGCGGGGGTTCCGGGGAGCTGTTTTTT CASSEVGGGSGELFF
TRBJ2-3 TRBD2 TRBV5-4 NA TGTGCCAGCAGCTCGCCGGGACTAACAGATACGCAGTATTTT CASSSPGLTDTQYF
TRBJ1-1 NA TRBV5-1 NA TGCGCCAGCAGCTTGGAAGTGGAGGGCCTGCGGAAAGCTTTCTTT CASSLEVEGLRKAFF
TRBJ1-1 TRBD1 TRBV5-6 NA TGTGCCAGCAGCTTGTACAGGGGGGCTTTCTTT CASSLYRGAFF
TRBJ1-1 NA TRBV6-5 NA TGTGCCAGCATCCCTAGGATCTTGAACACTGAAGCTTTCTTT CASIPRILNTEAFF
TRBJ2-2 NA TRBV2 once TGTGCCAGCAGTACAGGAGGCGGCGGGGAGCTGTTTTTT CASSTGGGGELFF
TRBJ1-2 NA TRBV6-1 NA TGTGCCAGCAGTGAAAGGCGGACAGTCTATGGCTACACCTTC CASSERRTVYGYTF
TRBJ1-4 NA TRBV3-1/TRBV3-2 NA TGTGCCAGCAGCCAAACCCCGTGGGGGGGAACTAATGAAAAACTGTTTTTT CASSQTPWGGTNEKLFF
TRBJ2-5 TRBD2 TRBV2 NA TGTGCCACCCCGGTGGGAGTAGCGGGGATCGGTGAGACCCAGTACTTC CATPVGVAGIGETQYF
TRBJ1-1 NA TRBV6-5 NA TGTGCCAGCAGTTACTCGAGAGGTACTGAAGCTTTCTTT CASSYSRGTEAFF
TRBJ1-2 TRBD1 TRBV7-6 NA TGTGCCAGCAGCTTAATAGGGGGCGACGACTACACCTTC CASSLIGGDDYTF
TRBJ1-1 NA TRBV5-6 NA TGTGCCAGCAGCTTGGAGGGTAACACTGAAGCTTTCTTT CASSLEGNTEAFF
TRBJ1-1 NA TRBV6-5 NA TGTGCCAGCAGTATCACGAGATACACTGAAGCTTTCTTT CASSITRYTEAFF